The clone carrying this T cell receptor (beta chain) was counted only a few times. The data were obtained in a study of blood T cell repertoires in COVID-19. Whole-study context: Researchers got acute and convalescent COVID-19 samples from the United States, Italy and Spain. Sample material is recorded as cDNA or gDNA derived from T cells, B-cell-depleted T cells, or PBMCs.

V was trimmed by 5 bases and J by 5 bases, leaving 13 bases between them. Germline V gene lookup returns CDR1 SGHVS and CDR2 FQNEAQ. The CDR3 covers 13 residues. Original processing methods: Quantification of nucleated cells was approximated via reference gene primer amplification. Only in-frame clones appear in the TCRdb table, and some are missing; sequencing was by immunoSEQ multiplex PCR. V and J calls and clone size are those listed in that table; D and trimming were worked out from the DNA. The sample carries more than 150,000 clones, around 89% recorded once. V gene TRBV7-8 combines with J gene TRBJ2-7; no clear D. Sequencing input: peripheral blood. The sequence was collected from a woman in her forties with acute or convalescent COVID-19. CDR3 DNA sequence: TGTGCCAGCAGCCCGAACAGTGGCCACGAGCAGTACTTC. This gives the protein CASSPNSGHEQYF.